The 8 T cell receptor beta chains below all came from one sample that was sequenced in a study of cytomegalovirus exposure and HLA in healthy donors. Here immunoSEQ multiplex PCR was the method, and the copy in TCRdb shows in-frame clones only, minus some. This table holds under 350,000 clones, approximately 86% found once. The source material was PBMCs. These TCRs come from a woman between 18 and 29 years old in good health and CMV-seronegative.

The genes are TRBV5-6 and TRBJ2-3, with a possible D match to TRBD2 (6 bases). CDR1 and CDR2 (germline): SGHDT, YYEEEE. CDR3 length: 15 amino acids. V lost 0 bases and J 1 base, leaving 9 bases between the germline ends. CDR3 loop: CASSLASAGTDTQYF. In DNA form, the CDR3 reads TGTGCCAGCAGCTTGGCTAGCGCGGGCACAGATACGCAGTATTTT.

The chain uses TRBV27 and TRBJ2-7, with 8 bases fitting TRBD2. CDR3 length equals 15 residues. The germline gives CDR1 MNHEY, CDR2 SMNVEV (reference sequence). The ends lost 4 bases at V and 3 bases at J; junction bases unmatched: 8. The CDR3 spells CASSSVRGAVYEQYF. In DNA form, the CDR3 reads TGTGCCAGCAGTTCGGTGCGGGGGGCAGTCTACGAGCAGTACTTC.

The chain links TRBV2 to TRBJ1-2, with TRBD1 as a possible D gene (6 bases). Germline V CDR1 and CDR2: SNHLY, FYNNEI. This CDR3 comprises 14 residues. The V end was cut by 4 bases, the J end by 5 bases, with 14 bases between. The CDR3 spells CASSVTDRRYGYTF. The CDR3 coding sequence is TGTGCCAGCAGTGTTACGGACAGACGGTATGGCTACACCTTC. The whole variable domain, remainder taken from reference TRBV2 and TRBJ1-2, is EPEVTQTPSHQVTQMGQEVILRCVPISNHLYFYWYRQILGQKVEFLVSFYNNEISEKSEIFDDQFSVERPDGSNFTLKIRSTKLEDSAMYFCASSVTDRRYGYTFGSGTRLTVV.

V usage is TRBV5-6 and J usage is TRBJ2-7, with D possibly TRBD2 on 6 matching bases. The CDR3 has 14 residues. Per germline, CDR1 SGHDT and CDR2 YYEEEE. V was trimmed by 1 base and J by 0 bases, leaving 8 bases between them. The CDR3 is CASSLWRGSYEQYF. CDR3 in DNA: TGTGCCAGCAGCTTGTGGAGGGGCTCCTACGAGCAGTACTTC.

This clone turned up a few times. The chain carries TRBV7-9 and TRBJ1-2, with 8 positions matching TRBD1. After removal of 5 bases from V and 6 bases from J, the junction contained 5 bases not matched to a gene. The CDR3 runs to 13 residues. CDR1 is SEHNR and CDR2 is FQNEAQ in the germline V gene (reference sequence). In DNA form, the CDR3 reads TGTGCCAGCAGCCAGGACAGGGAGGATGGCTACACCTTC. Its translation is CASSQDREDGYTF.

The V call is TRBV9, the J call TRBJ1-6, with D possibly being TRBD1 (6 bases). V was pared by 4 bases and J by 7 bases, with 18 bases between. This CDR3 has 16 residues. CDR1 SGDLS and CDR2 YYNGEE come from the germline V gene. CDR3 in amino acids: CASSPPPGHKNSPLHF. The DNA for the CDR3 is TGTGCCAGCAGCCCGCCACCGGGACACAAGAATTCACCCCTCCACTTT.

This clone showed up just once. This rearrangement joins TRBV5-1 to TRBJ1-2; weak D call: TRBD1 (6 bases). The CDR3 loop spans 14 amino acids. Trimming pared 1 base from V and 2 bases from J, leaving 9 bases between. The germline V gene encodes CDR1 SGHRS and CDR2 YFSETQ. CDR3 protein: CASSLQQGNYGYTF. The CDR3 region has the DNA TGCGCCAGCAGCTTGCAACAGGGAAACTATGGCTACACCTTC.

V gene TRBV4-3 combines with J gene TRBJ2-7; D may be TRBD1 (5 bases). Per germline, CDR1 LGHNA and CDR2 YSLEER. This CDR3 comprises 17 residues. V was shortened by 3 bases and J by 1 base, with 19 bases between the two germline ends. The DNA for the CDR3 is TGCGCCAGCAGCCAGGCCGCCGCGTTGGGGCTTTCCTACGAGCAGTACTTC. It specifies CASSQAAALGLSYEQYF.